This T cell receptor beta chain was sequenced during a study of CD8 T cells in ankylosing spondylitis. V was shortened by 0 bases and J by 2 bases, with 11 bases between the two germline ends. Germline V gene sequence: CDR1 GTSNPN, CDR2 SVGIG (reference sequence). The CDR3 contains 14 residues. This clonotype was detected only a few times. Its antigen is as yet unknown. Construction of TCR beta libraries was performed using quantitative 5'-RACE with molecular barcodes. TCRdb fed the 5' RACE reads into MiXCR, producing one record per CDR3 protein. In the table there are fewer than 500,000 distinct CDR3 sequences, around 26% of which are singletons. Overall study results and limits: Disease-associated clonotypes exhibited CD8+ identity and were relatively infrequent in peripheral blood. In the blood and synovial fluid of reactive arthritis, some motif variants had been previously reported. A motif in TCR beta, a set of seven to nine highly homologous variants, appeared characteristic of ankylosing spondylitis blood. Disease-linked clones reportedly showed significant enrichment in matched ankylosing spondylitis synovial fluid.

This receptor was taken from a male donor with ankylosing spondylitis. Sequencing used blood, either unsorted or a sorted T cell fraction (not recorded which). The chain combines TRBV30 with TRBJ2-7; weak D call: TRBD2 (6 bases). CDR3 coding DNA: TGTGCCTGGAGTGTGGGGGGAGTCACCTACGAGCAGTACTTC. Translating gives CAWSVGGVTYEQYF. Together with reference TRBV30 and TRBJ2-7, the CDR3 gives the full variable domain: SQTIHQWPATLVQPVGSPLSLECTVEGTSNPNLYWYRQAAGRGLQLLFYSVGIGQISSEVPQNLSASRPQDRQFILSSKKLLLSDSGFYLCAWSVGGVTYEQYFGPGTRLTVT.